This TCR beta chain originates from a study of blood T cell repertoires in COVID-19. Looking at the study overall: Sites across the United States, Italy and Spain contributed samples from acute and convalescent COVID-19. The analysed material was cDNA or gDNA that came from T cells, B-cell-depleted T cells, or PBMCs.

Trimming took 0 bases from V and 8 from J, leaving 10 bases between them. Germline lookup yields CDR1 WSHSY and CDR2 SAAADI. This CDR3 contains 13 residues. In the original analysis: Amplified reference gene primers provided the basis for estimating nucleated cell counts. Only in-frame clones appear in the TCRdb table, and some are missing; sequencing was by immunoSEQ multiplex PCR. D and trimming were read from the DNA, whereas the V and J calls and clone size are those reported in that table. The profile shows 120,000 to 150,000 clones, approximately 90% of them singletons. V gene TRBV10-2 combines with J gene TRBJ1-2, with D uncertain. The source material was peripheral blood. This sequence originates from a human donor in a cohort sampled during active COVID-19. This chain's CDR3 is CASSESTGRGYTF. CDR3 coding DNA: TGCGCCAGCAGTGAGTCCACCGGGAGAGGCTACACCTTC.